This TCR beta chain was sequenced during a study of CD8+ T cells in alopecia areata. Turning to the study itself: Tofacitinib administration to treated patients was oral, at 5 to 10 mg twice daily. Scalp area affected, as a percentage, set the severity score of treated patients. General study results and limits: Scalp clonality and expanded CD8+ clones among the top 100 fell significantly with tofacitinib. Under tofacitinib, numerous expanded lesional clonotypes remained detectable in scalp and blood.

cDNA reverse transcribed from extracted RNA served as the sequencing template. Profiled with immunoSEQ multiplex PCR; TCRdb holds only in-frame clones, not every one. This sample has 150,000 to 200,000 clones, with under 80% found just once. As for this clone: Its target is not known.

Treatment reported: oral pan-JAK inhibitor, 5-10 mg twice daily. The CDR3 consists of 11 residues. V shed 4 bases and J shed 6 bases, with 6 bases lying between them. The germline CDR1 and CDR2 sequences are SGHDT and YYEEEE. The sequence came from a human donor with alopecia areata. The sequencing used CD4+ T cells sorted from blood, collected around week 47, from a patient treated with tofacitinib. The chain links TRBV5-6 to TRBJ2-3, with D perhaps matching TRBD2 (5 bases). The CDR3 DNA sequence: TGTGCCAGCAGCCGAGGGGATACGCAGTATTTT. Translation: CASSRGDTQYF.